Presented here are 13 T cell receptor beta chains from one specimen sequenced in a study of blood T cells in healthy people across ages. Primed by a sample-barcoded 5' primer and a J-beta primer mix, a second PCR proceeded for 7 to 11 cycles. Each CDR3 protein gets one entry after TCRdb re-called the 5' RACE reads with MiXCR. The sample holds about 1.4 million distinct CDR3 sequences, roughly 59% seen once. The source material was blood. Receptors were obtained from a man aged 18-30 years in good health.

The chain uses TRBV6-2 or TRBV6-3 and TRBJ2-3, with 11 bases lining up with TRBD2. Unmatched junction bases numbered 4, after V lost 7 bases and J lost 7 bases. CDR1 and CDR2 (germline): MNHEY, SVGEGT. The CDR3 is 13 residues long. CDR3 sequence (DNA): TGTGCCAGCAAACTAGCGGGGGATCATACGCAGTATTTT. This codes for CASKLAGDHTQYF.

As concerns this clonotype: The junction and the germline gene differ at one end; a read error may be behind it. The CDR3 nucleotides are TGTGCCAGCAGGACGGGGGTGGGAGGCGCAGATGCGCAGTATTTT. Translating it yields CASRTGVGGADAQYF. This sequence joins TRBV12-3 or TRBV12-4 and TRBJ2-3, with a tentative D call TRBD2 (6 bases). This CDR3 has 15 amino acids.

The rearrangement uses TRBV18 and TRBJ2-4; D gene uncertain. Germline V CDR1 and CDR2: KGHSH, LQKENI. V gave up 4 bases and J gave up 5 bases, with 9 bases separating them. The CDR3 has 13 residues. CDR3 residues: CASSLTSENIQYF. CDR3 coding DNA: TGTGCCAGCTCACTCACCTCGGAAAACATTCAGTACTTC.

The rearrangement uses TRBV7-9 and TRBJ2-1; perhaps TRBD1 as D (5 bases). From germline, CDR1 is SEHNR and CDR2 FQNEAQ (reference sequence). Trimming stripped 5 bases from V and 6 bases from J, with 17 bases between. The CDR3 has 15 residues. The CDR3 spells CASSPGPLGANEQFF. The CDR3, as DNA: TGTGCCAGCAGCCCAGGTCCTCTAGGGGCCAATGAGCAGTTCTTC.

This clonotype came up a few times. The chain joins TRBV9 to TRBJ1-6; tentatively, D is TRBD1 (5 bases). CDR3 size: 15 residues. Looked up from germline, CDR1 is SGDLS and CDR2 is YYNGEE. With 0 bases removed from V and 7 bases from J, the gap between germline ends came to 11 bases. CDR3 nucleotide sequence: TGTGCCAGCAGCGTAGCTAGGGGTAGGAATTCACCCCTCCACTTT. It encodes CASSVARGRNSPLHF.

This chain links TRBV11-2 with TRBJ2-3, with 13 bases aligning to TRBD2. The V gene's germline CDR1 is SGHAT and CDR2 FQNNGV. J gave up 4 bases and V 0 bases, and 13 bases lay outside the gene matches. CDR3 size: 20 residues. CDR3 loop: CASSLEGAPRTSGSPDTQYF. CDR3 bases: TGTGCCAGCAGCTTAGAAGGGGCACCGAGGACTAGCGGGAGTCCAGATACGCAGTATTTT.

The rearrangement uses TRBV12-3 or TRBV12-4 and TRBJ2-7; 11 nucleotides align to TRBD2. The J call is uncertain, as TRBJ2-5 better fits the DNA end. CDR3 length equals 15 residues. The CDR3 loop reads CASRPTGTSGETQYF. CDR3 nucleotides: TGTGCCAGCAGGCCCACCGGGACTAGCGGCGAGACCCAGTACTTC.

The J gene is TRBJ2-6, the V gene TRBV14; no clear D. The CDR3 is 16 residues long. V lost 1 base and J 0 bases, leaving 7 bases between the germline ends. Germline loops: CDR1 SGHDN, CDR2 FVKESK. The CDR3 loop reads CASSQVRLSGANVLTF. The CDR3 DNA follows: TGTGCCAGCAGCCAAGTGAGGCTCTCTGGGGCCAACGTCCTGACTTTC.

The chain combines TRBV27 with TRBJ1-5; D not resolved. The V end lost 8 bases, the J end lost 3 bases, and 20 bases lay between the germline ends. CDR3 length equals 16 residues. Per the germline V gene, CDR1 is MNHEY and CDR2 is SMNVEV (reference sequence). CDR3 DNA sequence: TGTGCCAGCCGACCGACCCCGGGAGGACTCAATCAGCCCCAGCATTTT. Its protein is CASRPTPGGLNQPQHF.

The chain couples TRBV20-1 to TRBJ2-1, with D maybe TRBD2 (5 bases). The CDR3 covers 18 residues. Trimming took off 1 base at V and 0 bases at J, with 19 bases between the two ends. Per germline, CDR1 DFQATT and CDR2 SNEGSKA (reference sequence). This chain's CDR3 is CSARGLARFGGSYNEQFF. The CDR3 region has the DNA TGCAGTGCTAGAGGATTGGCGCGGTTCGGAGGCTCCTACAATGAGCAGTTCTTC.

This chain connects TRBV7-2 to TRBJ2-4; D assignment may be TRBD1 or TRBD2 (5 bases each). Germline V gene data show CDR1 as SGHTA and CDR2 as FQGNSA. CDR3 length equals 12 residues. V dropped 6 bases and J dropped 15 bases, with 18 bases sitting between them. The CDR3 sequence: CASRLVPGPTYF. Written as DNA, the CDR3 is TGTGCCAGCAGACTAGTTCCGGGACCCACGTACTTC.

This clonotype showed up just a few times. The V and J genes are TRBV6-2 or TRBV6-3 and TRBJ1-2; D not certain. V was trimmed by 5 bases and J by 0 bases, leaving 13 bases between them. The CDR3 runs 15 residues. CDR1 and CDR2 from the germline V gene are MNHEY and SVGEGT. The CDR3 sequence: CASSGLYGPNYGYTF. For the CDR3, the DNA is TGTGCCAGCAGTGGGCTGTACGGACCTAACTATGGCTACACCTTC.

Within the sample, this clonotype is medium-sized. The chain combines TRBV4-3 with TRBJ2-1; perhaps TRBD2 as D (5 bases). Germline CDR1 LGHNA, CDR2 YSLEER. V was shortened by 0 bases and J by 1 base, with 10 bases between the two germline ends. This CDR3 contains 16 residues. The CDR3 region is CASSQEGSGSYNEQFF. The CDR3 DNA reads TGCGCCAGCAGCCAAGAAGGGAGCGGTTCCTACAATGAGCAGTTCTTC.